The text below deals with one T cell receptor (beta chain). No antigen is known for it. CDR1 and CDR2 (germline): LNHDA, SQIVND (reference sequence). The germline V and J ends were trimmed by 7 bases and 5 bases, with 14 bases remaining between them. This CDR3 is 14 amino acids long. This record comes from a study of CD8 T cells in ankylosing spondylitis. General study findings and limits: Seemingly distinctive of ankylosing spondylitis blood was a TCR beta motif formed by eight highly homologous variants. Some of the motif variants had earlier been found in reactive arthritis patients' fluid and blood.

Library preparation for TCR beta used quantitative 5'-RACE with molecular barcodes. TCRdb ran MiXCR on the 5' RACE reads and lists one entry per CDR3 protein. The sample lists 300,000 to 400,000 distinct CDR3 sequences; roughly 11% were seen once. The sequence came from a female donor with ankylosing spondylitis or in good health (not recorded which). J is TRBJ1-4 and V is TRBV19, with D possibly being TRBD1 (5 bases). Sequencing used blood, either unsorted or a sorted T cell fraction (not recorded which). The CDR3 loop is CASNSDRRNEKLFF. CDR3 DNA sequence: TGTGCCAGTAACTCCGACAGACGAAATGAAAAACTGTTTTTT.